The 24 T cell receptor beta chains below come from one sample, sequenced in a study of T cell responses to AZD1222 COVID-19 vaccine. Some clones are missing from TCRdb's copy, which holds only in-frame ones; the method was immunoSEQ multiplex PCR. The table shows 130,000 to 150,000 clones, with approximately 85% occurring only once. The sample in question was peripheral blood, obtained on day 0 of MenACWY control vaccination. These receptors were taken from an adult in good health.

The V gene is TRBV6-6, the J gene TRBJ2-2, with 9 bases fitting TRBD1. From germline, CDR1 is MNHNY and CDR2 SVGAGI (reference sequence). The CDR3 loop spans 15 amino acids. Trimming at V came to 2 bases and at J to 5 bases, leaving 3 bases not matched to a gene. The CDR3 nucleotides are TGTGCCAGCAGTTACCCGGGACAGGGTACCGGGGAGCTGTTTTTT. This codes for CASSYPGQGTGELFF.

This clone was observed once. V and J are TRBV24-1 and TRBJ2-3; 8 bases fit TRBD1. CDR1 and CDR2 from the germline V gene are KGHDR and SFDVKD. This CDR3 comprises 15 residues. With 3 bases clipped from V and 4 bases from J, the junction kept 5 bases outside the gene matches. CDR3: CATSDAGTGPDTQYF. The CDR3 DNA reads TGTGCCACCAGTGATGCCGGGACAGGCCCAGATACGCAGTATTTT.

As to this clone: The sample carries other DNA sequences with the same CDR3. The DNA for the CDR3 is TGTGCCAGCAGCCAAGACATGAACACTGAAGCTTTCTTT. It specifies CASSQDMNTEAFF. This rearrangement joins TRBV3-1 (or the pseudogene TRBV3-2) to TRBJ1-1, with D unclear. V lost 0 bases and J 0 bases, leaving 2 bases between the germline ends. The CDR3 consists of 13 residues. The germline gives CDR1 LGHDT, CDR2 YNNKEL (reference sequence).

The chain uses TRBV5-6 and TRBJ1-5; D ambiguous. This CDR3 has 11 residues. Germline lookup yields CDR1 SGHDT and CDR2 YYEEEE. The ends were cut back, 0 bases at V and 6 bases at J, with 1 base in the middle. The CDR3 nucleotides are TGTGCCAGCAGCTTGGTTCAGCCCCAGCATTTT. It yields the protein CASSLVQPQHF.

This clone was picked up one time. The rearrangement joins TRBV4-1 to TRBJ1-5; TRBD1 is a possible D gene (5 bases). V was pared by 2 bases and J by 0 bases, with 8 bases between. This CDR3 has 15 amino acids. From germline, CDR1 is MGHRA and CDR2 YSYEKL. The CDR3, as DNA: TGCGCCAGCAGCCAATTCAGGGATAGCAATCAGCCCCAGCATTTT. Amino acids: CASSQFRDSNQPQHF.

The chain uses TRBV7-3 and TRBJ1-2; 8 bases map to TRBD1. J lost 4 bases, V lost 1 base, and 5 bases had no gene match. The CDR3 has 15 residues. In germline, CDR1 is SGHTA, CDR2 FQGTGA. CDR3 in amino acids: CASSLSGTGLYGYTF. The CDR3 DNA reads as TGTGCCAGCAGCTTAAGTGGGACAGGACTCTATGGCTACACCTTC.

The V gene is TRBV19, the J gene TRBJ2-5; a weak D match, TRBD1 (5 bases). The ends were cut back, 3 bases at V and 1 base at J, with 12 bases in the middle. The CDR3 runs 15 residues. Germline CDR1 LNHDA, CDR2 SQIVND (reference sequence). CDR3 residues: CASSIGGALQETQYF. The CDR3 nucleotides read TGTGCCAGTAGTATCGGTGGGGCCCTCCAAGAGACCCAGTACTTC.

This chain connects TRBV3-1 (or the pseudogene TRBV3-2) to TRBJ1-2, with 10 bases fitting TRBD1. The ends lost 4 bases at V and 8 bases at J; junction bases unmatched: 4. This CDR3 contains 13 residues. Germline V gene lookup returns CDR1 LGHDT and CDR2 YNNKEL (reference sequence). This CDR3 reads CASSPTGGGGYTF. CDR3 nucleotide sequence: TGTGCCAGCAGCCCGACAGGGGGCGGCGGCTACACCTTC.

The J gene is TRBJ2-1, the V gene TRBV10-2, with 8 bases that match TRBD1. The CDR3 totals 13 residues. With 4 bases clipped from V and 9 bases from J, the junction kept 5 bases outside the gene matches. Germline V gene lookup returns CDR1 WSHSY and CDR2 SAAADI. CDR3 in amino acids: CASSVSGTGEQFF. The CDR3, as DNA: TGCGCCAGCAGTGTGTCAGGGACAGGTGAGCAGTTCTTC.

The chain uses TRBV19 and TRBJ1-4, with 8 bases identical to TRBD1. V lost 4 bases to trimming and J lost 8 bases; unmatched junction nucleotides: 9. The CDR3 covers 15 residues. Germline V gene data show CDR1 as LNHDA and CDR2 as SQIVND (reference sequence). As DNA, the CDR3 is TGTGCCAGTAGTACGTCAGGGGGCGAGGTGGAAAAACTGTTTTTT. Encoded protein: CASSTSGGEVEKLFF.

This clone has a handful of counts. The V and J genes are TRBV6-5 and TRBJ1-6, with D possibly TRBD1 on 5 matching bases. V shed 2 bases and J shed 13 bases, with 12 bases lying between them. Germline CDR1 and CDR2: MNHEY and SVGAGI. CDR3 length: 13 amino acids. The CDR3 sequence is CASSYEAGRPLHF. CDR3 sequence (DNA): TGTGCCAGCAGTTACGAGGCAGGGAGGCCCCTCCACTTT.

With respect to this clone: The same CDR3 also results from other DNA sequences found in this sample. The rearrangement links TRBV13 to TRBJ2-7, with a weak D call TRBD1 (6 bases). CDR3 size: 13 residues. V dropped 4 bases and J dropped 3 bases, with 10 bases sitting between them. Per the germline V gene, CDR1 is PRHDT and CDR2 is FYEKMQ (reference sequence). The DNA of the CDR3 is TGTGCCAGCAGCTCGGGACACTACTACGAGCAGTACTTC. It translates to CASSSGHYYEQYF.

The rearrangement uses TRBV3-1 (or the pseudogene TRBV3-2) and TRBJ1-1, with 10 bases fitting TRBD1. CDR1 is LGHDT and CDR2 is YNNKEL in the germline V gene (reference sequence). The CDR3 spans 14 residues. J lost 8 bases, V lost 8 bases, and 11 bases had no gene match. The CDR3 coding sequence is TGTGCCAGCGGCTCCGACAGGGGGCGGGAGGAAGCTTTCTTT. Its protein product is CASGSDRGREEAFF.

J is TRBJ1-6 and V is TRBV5-1; D is possibly TRBD1 (5 bases). The CDR3 length is 15 residues. Germline-derived CDR1 and CDR2 are SGHRS and YFSETQ. V was trimmed by 0 bases and J by 10 bases, leaving 14 bases between them. The CDR3, as DNA: TGCGCCAGCAGCTTGGGGAGGTGGGGGGAATCACCCCTCCACTTT. Translation: CASSLGRWGESPLHF.

To note about this clone: It may be a read error: a sequence one base away is much more abundant. The chain has TRBV28 and TRBJ1-2, with D hard to call. V was cut by 6 bases and J by 1 base, with 3 bases left in between. The CDR3 has 11 residues. CDR1 and CDR2 from the germline V gene are MDHEN and SYDVKM. CDR3 region: CASSGNYGYTF. The CDR3 coding sequence is TGTGCCAGCAGCGGTAACTATGGCTACACCTTC.

The V and J genes are TRBV7-2 and TRBJ2-1; 11 bases match TRBD2. CDR3 length: 14 residues. V was pared by 6 bases and J by 8 bases, with 6 bases of the junction left unmatched. CDR1 is SGHTA and CDR2 is FQGNSA in the germline V gene. CDR3 in amino acids: CASRPMGLADEQFF. DNA for the CDR3: TGTGCCAGCAGACCTATGGGACTAGCGGATGAGCAGTTCTTC.

The chain employs TRBV5-1 and TRBJ2-1; 8 nucleotides agree with TRBD2. The CDR3 runs 15 residues. CDR1 and CDR2 from the germline V gene are SGHRS and YFSETQ. The V segment lost 3 bases and the J segment 0 bases; nucleotides outside the gene matches: 2. CDR3 region: CASSSTSGSYNEQFF. The CDR3 DNA follows: TGCGCCAGCAGCTCTACTAGCGGCTCCTACAATGAGCAGTTCTTC.

V and J are TRBV19 and TRBJ1-5; maybe TRBD1 (6 bases). Per the germline V gene, CDR1 is LNHDA and CDR2 is SQIVND (reference sequence). This CDR3 is built from 14 residues. V lost 5 bases to trimming and J lost 1 base, with 9 bases between them. The CDR3 spells CASSQTGSNQPQHF. DNA for the CDR3: TGTGCCAGTAGTCAAACAGGGAGCAATCAGCCCCAGCATTTT.

The chain has TRBV27 and TRBJ2-7; D unclear. The CDR3 contains 14 residues. The V gene lost 8 bases and the J gene lost 6 bases, with 20 bases spanning the gap. The germline gives CDR1 MNHEY, CDR2 SMNVEV (reference sequence). CDR3 sequence: CASVVPGPASEQYV. The CDR3 bases are TGTGCCAGCGTGGTACCGGGCCCCGCCAGCGAGCAGTACGTC.

V usage is TRBV18 and J usage is TRBJ1-3, with 8 bases identical to TRBD1. The V gene's germline CDR1 is KGHSH and CDR2 LQKENI. This CDR3 has 18 amino acids. V trimming: 5 bases; J trimming: 5 bases; junction bases outside the gene matches: 17. The CDR3: CASSSTGASRAERNTIYF. Written as DNA, the CDR3 is TGTGCCAGCTCATCGACAGGGGCATCCCGGGCTGAAAGAAACACCATATATTTT.

The chain's CDR3 is CAATRPGLANEQFF. The CDR3 DNA reads TGTGCCGCCACGAGACCCGGACTAGCCAATGAGCAGTTCTTC. The rearrangement links TRBV30 to TRBJ2-1; 8 bases are a match to TRBD2. This CDR3 has 14 residues. V trimming: 8 bases; J trimming: 6 bases; junction bases outside the gene matches: 12. Germline V lookup: CDR1 GTSNPN, CDR2 SVGIG (reference sequence).

The chain uses TRBV6-5 and TRBJ2-7; D is uncertain. This CDR3 comprises 14 residues. CDR1 and CDR2 from the germline V gene are MNHEY and SVGAGI. Between the trimmed V and J ends, which lost 6 bases and 2 bases, there was a span of 14 bases. The CDR3 loop reads CASRYTDGTYEQYF. CDR3 coding DNA: TGTGCCAGCAGATACACCGACGGAACCTACGAGCAGTACTTC.

The chain links TRBV10-3 to TRBJ1-2, with 7 bases lining up with TRBD1. The germline gives CDR1 ENHRY, CDR2 SYGVKD. Trimming took 6 bases from V and 2 from J; bases not matched to a gene: 0. The CDR3 extends over 12 amino acids. The CDR3, as DNA: TGTGCCATCAGGACAGGGAACTATGGCTACACCTTC. It yields the protein CAIRTGNYGYTF.

This chain uses TRBV7-3 with TRBJ2-5, with D perhaps assigned TRBD1 or TRBD2 (7 bases each). From germline, CDR1 is SGHTA and CDR2 FQGTGA. The CDR3 length is 14 residues. V was pared by 3 bases and J by 5 bases, with 13 bases between. The CDR3 region has the DNA TGTGCCAGCAGCTTGGGAGGGGGCGTGGAGACCCAGTACTTC. It encodes CASSLGGGVETQYF.